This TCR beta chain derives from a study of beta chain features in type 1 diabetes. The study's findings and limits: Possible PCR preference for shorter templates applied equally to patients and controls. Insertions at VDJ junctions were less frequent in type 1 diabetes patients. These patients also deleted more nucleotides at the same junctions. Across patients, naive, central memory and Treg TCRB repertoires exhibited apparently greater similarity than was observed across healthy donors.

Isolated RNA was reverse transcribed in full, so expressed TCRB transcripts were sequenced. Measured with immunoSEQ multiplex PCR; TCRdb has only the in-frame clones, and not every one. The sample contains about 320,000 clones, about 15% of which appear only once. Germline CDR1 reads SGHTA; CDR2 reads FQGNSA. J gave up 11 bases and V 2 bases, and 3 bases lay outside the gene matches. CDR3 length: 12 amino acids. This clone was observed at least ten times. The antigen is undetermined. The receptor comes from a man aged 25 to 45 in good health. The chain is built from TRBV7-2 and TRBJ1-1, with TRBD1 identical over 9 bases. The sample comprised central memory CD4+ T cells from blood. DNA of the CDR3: TGTGCCAGCAGCTTACGACAGGGGGGGGCTTTCTTT. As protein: CASSLRQGGAFF.